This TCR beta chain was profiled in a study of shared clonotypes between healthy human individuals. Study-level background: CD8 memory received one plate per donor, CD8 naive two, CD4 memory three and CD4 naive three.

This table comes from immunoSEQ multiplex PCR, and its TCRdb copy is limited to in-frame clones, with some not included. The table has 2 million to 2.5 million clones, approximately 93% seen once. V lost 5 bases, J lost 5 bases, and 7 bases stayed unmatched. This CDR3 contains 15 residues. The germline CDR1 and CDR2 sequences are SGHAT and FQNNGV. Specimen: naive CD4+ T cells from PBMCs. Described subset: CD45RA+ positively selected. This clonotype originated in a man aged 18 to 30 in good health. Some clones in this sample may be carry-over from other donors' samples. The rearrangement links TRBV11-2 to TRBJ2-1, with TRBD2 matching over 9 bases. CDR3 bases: TGTGCCAGCAGCCACCTGCGGGAGGGCAACAATGAGCAGTTCTTC. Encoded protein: CASSHLREGNNEQFF.